This T cell receptor beta chain derives from a study of beta chain features in type 1 diabetes. Study-wide points: Significant though moderate, a shortening of TCRB CDR3s appeared in all four CD4+ subsets of Type 1 diabetes patients.

Every isolated RNA sample was fully reverse transcribed, so sequencing captured expressed TCRB transcripts. Assay: immunoSEQ multiplex PCR; the TCRdb copy retains only in-frame clones and omits some. The sample includes 600,000 to 700,000 clones, 9.5% to 15% of them seen just once. V gave up 0 bases and J gave up 2 bases, with 5 bases separating them. In germline, CDR1 is SGHDT, CDR2 YYEEEE. The CDR3 extends over 13 amino acids. The sample holds a few counts of this clone. Its matching antigen is unknown. Sequencing used naive CD4+ T cells from blood. This chain connects TRBV5-6 to TRBJ1-2; no firm D call. The source of this sequence is a man aged 25 to 40 with type 1 diabetes. The DNA for the CDR3 is TGTGCCAGCAGCTTGGGCAGAAACTATGGCTACACCTTC. It encodes CASSLGRNYGYTF.